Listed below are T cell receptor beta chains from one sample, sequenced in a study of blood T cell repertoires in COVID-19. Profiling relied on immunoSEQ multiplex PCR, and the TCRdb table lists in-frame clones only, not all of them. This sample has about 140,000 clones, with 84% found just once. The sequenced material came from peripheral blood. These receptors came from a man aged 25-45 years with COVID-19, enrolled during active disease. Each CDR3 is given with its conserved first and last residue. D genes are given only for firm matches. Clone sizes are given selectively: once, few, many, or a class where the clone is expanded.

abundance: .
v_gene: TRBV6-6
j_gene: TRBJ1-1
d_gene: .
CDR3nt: TGTGCCAGCAGGGGCCCCACTGAAGCTTTCTTT
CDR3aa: CASRGPTEAFF

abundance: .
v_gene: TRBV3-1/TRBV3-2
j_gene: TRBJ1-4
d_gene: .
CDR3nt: TGTGCCAGCAGCCCTTCGGGTTGGGATGAAAAACTGTTTTTT
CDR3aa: CASSPSGWDEKLFF

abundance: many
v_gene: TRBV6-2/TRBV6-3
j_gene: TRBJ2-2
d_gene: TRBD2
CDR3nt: TGTGCCAGCAGTTACCCCACTAGCGGGAGTCACGGGGAGCTGTTTTTT
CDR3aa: CASSYPTSGSHGELFF

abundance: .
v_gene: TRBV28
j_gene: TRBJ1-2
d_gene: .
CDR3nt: TGTGCCAGCACGGGGGATTGGTATGGGTATGGCTACACCTTC
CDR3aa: CASTGDWYGYGYTF

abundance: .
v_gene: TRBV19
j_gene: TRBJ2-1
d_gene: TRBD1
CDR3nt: TGTGCCAGTGTTGACCGGGACAGGGGCGGCAATGAGCAGTTCTTC
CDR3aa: CASVDRDRGGNEQFF

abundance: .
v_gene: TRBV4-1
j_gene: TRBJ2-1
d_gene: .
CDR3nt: TGCGCCAGCAGCCAAAACATCCGCCGACTGGATTCCTACAATGAGCAGTTCTTC
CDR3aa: CASSQNIRRLDSYNEQFF

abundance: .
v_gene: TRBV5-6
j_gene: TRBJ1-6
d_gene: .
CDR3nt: TGTGCCAGCAGCCCCGCGGGGGGGGCCTTTAATTCACCCCTCCACTTT
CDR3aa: CASSPAGGAFNSPLHF

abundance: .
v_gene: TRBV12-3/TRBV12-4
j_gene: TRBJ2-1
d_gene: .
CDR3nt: TGTGCCAGCAGTTTTGAGGGCTATGAGCAGTTCTTC
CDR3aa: CASSFEGYEQFF

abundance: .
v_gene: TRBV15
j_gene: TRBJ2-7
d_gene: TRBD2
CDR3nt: TGTGCCACCAGCAGGGGAGCGGGAGATGACTACGAGCAGTACTTC
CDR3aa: CATSRGAGDDYEQYF

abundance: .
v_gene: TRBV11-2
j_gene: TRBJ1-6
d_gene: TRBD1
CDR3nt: TGTGCCAGCTTCGAGGGACAGGAAAATTCACCCCTCCACTTT
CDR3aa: CASFEGQENSPLHF

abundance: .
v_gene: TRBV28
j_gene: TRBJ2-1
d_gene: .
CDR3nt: TGTGCCAGCAGGGGGCCCACCTACAATGAGCAGTTCTTC
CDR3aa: CASRGPTYNEQFF

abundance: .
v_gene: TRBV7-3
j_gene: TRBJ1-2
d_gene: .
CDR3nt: TGTGCCAGCAGCTTAGCGGGGTCTGATGGCTACACCTTC
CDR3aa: CASSLAGSDGYTF

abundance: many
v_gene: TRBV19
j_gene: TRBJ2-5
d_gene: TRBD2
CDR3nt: TGTGCCAGTAGTATGGGGACTAGCGGAGCCCCGTACTTC
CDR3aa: CASSMGTSGAPYF

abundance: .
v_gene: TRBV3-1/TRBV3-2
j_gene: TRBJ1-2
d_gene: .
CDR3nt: TGTGCCAGCAGCCAAGATCAAGGGGGATACGGTGGCTACACCTTC
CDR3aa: CASSQDQGGYGGYTF

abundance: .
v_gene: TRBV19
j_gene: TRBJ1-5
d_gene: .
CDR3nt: TGTGCCAGTAGTATGCAGGGGTTGGGTCAGCCCCAGCATTTT
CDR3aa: CASSMQGLGQPQHF

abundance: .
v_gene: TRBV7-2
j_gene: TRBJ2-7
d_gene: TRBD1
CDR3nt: TGTGCCAGCAGCCCCCGGACAGGAGGCTACGAGCAGTACTTC
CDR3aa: CASSPRTGGYEQYF

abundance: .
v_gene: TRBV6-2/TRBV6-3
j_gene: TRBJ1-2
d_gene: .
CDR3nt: TGTGCCAGCAGTTACGGGGGCGTATTGGATGGCTACACCTTC
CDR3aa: CASSYGGVLDGYTF

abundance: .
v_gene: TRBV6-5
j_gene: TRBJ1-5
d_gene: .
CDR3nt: TGTGCCAGCCGCCCAGGTGATCAGCCCCAGCATTTT
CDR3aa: CASRPGDQPQHF

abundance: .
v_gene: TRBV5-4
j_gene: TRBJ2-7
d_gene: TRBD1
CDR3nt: TGTGCCAGCAGCGTGGGACAGGATAACTACGAGCAGTACTTC
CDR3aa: CASSVGQDNYEQYF

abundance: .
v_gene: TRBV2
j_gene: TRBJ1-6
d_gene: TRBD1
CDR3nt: TGTGCCAGCAGGGACAGGGATTCACCCCTCCACTTT
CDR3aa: CASRDRDSPLHF

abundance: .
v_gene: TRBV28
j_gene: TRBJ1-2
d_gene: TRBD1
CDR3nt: TGTGCCAGCAGTCGACAGGGGTACTATGGCTACACCTTC
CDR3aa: CASSRQGYYGYTF

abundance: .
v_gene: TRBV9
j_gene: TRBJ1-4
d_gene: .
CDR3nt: TGTGCCAGCAGCGCGCTGACAGGTCCTAATGAAAAACTGTTTTTT
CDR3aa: CASSALTGPNEKLFF

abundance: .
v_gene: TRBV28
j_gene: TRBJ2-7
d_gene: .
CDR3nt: TGTGCCAGCAGTCTCGGACAGCCCGGTGGTAGGGAGCAGTACTTC
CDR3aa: CASSLGQPGGREQYF

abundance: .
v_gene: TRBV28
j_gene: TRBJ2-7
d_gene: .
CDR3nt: TGTGCCAGCAAAAGGGGGGGTTTTTACGAGCAGTACTTC
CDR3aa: CASKRGGFYEQYF

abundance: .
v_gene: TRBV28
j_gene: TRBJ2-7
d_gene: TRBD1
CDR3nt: TGTGCCAGCAGTTTTGCGGTGGGACAGGGGGGTTACGAGCAGTACTTC
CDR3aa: CASSFAVGQGGYEQYF

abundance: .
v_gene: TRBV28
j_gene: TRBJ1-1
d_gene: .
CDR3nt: TGTGCCAGCTCGGGGGAGGGGAAGGTGTCTTACACTGAAGCTTTCTTT
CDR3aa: CASSGEGKVSYTEAFF

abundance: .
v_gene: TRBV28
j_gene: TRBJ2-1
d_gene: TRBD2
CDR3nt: TGTGCCAGCAGGACTAGCGCGGGCGATGAGCAGTTCTTC
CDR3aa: CASRTSAGDEQFF

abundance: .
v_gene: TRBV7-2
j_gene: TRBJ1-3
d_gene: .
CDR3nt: TGTGCCAGCAGCTTAGTGGCCTTCTCTGGAAACACCATATATTTT
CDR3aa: CASSLVAFSGNTIYF